A selection of T cell receptor beta chains follows, all from one sample in a study of cytomegalovirus exposure and HLA in healthy donors. Sequencing used immunoSEQ multiplex PCR; TCRdb keeps in-frame clones, though not all of them. This sample has about 120,000 clones, with 60% to 85% found just once. Sequences were obtained from PBMCs. The origin of the receptors is a female donor in good health and CMV-seronegative. The CDR3 runs from the conserved cysteine through the conserved F or W. Each record gives: clone size, V gene, J gene, D gene, CDR3 protein, CDR3 DNA. A D gene is named only where the DNA matches it firmly. The size field is filled for only some rows; it gives once, few, many or a size class.

-,TRBV7-3,TRBJ1-6,-,CLRAGGVPYNSPLHF,TGTCTACGAGCCGGAGGAGTGCCCTATAATTCACCCCTCCACTTT
-,TRBV7-2,TRBJ2-3,-,CASSSGSDTQYF,TGTGCCAGCAGCTCAGGATCAGATACGCAGTATTTT
few,TRBV4-2,TRBJ2-6,TRBD1,CASSPDRGSSGANVLTF,TGTGCCAGCAGCCCCGACAGGGGGAGCTCTGGGGCCAACGTCCTGACTTTC
few,TRBV7-6,TRBJ1-1,-,CASRGTGPGTEAFF,TGTGCCAGCAGGGGTACAGGACCGGGCACTGAAGCTTTCTTT
-,TRBV11-2,TRBJ2-2,-,CASSLARGDTGELFF,TGTGCCAGCAGCTTAGCCAGGGGTGACACCGGGGAGCTGTTTTTT
-,TRBV5-8,TRBJ2-2,-,CASSPWGVGAPGELFF,TGTGCCAGCAGCCCTTGGGGGGTCGGGGCCCCCGGGGAGCTGTTTTTT
-,TRBV19,TRBJ2-2,-,CASSISPNTGELFF,TGTGCCAGTAGTATCTCCCCGAACACCGGGGAGCTGTTTTTT
-,TRBV7-2,TRBJ2-1,TRBD1,CASSSDRGHFNEQFF,TGTGCCAGCAGCTCGGACAGGGGGCATTTCAATGAGCAGTTCTTC
-,TRBV7-2,TRBJ1-2,TRBD1,CASSLAEADRGRDGYTF,TGTGCCAGCAGCTTAGCGGAGGCTGACAGGGGGAGGGATGGCTACACCTTC
-,TRBV7-2,TRBJ2-2,TRBD2,CASSSLGGTGELFF,TGTGCCAGCAGCTCCCTCGGGGGGACCGGGGAGCTGTTTTTT
-,TRBV10-3,TRBJ1-2,TRBD1,CAISGTGEDYGYTF,TGTGCCATCAGTGGGACAGGGGAGGACTATGGCTACACCTTC
-,TRBV7-2,TRBJ1-2,TRBD1,CASSPTWDRRYGYTF,TGTGCCAGCAGCCCTACTTGGGACAGACGCTATGGCTACACCTTC
-,TRBV5-1,TRBJ2-1,TRBD2,CASSLVALAGGKSYNEQFF,TGCGCCAGCAGCTTGGTAGCTCTAGCGGGGGGAAAGTCCTACAATGAGCAGTTCTTC
once,TRBV11-2,TRBJ1-2,-,CASSLVGGPSGYTF,TGTGCCAGCAGCTTAGTTGGCGGGCCCAGTGGCTACACCTTC
-,TRBV7-9,TRBJ1-6,-,CASSSSGFGSPLHF,TGTGCCAGCAGCTCGTCAGGGTTTGGATCACCCCTCCACTTT
-,TRBV2,TRBJ1-5,TRBD1,CASGDRDENRPQHF,TGTGCCAGCGGAGACAGGGATGAAAATCGGCCCCAGCATTTT
-,TRBV4-2,TRBJ1-5,-,CASSQDFSGQPQHF,TGTGCCAGCAGCCAAGATTTCTCAGGGCAGCCCCAGCATTTT
once,TRBV27,TRBJ2-1,-,CASSYNPDAPQFF,TGTGCCAGCAGTTACAACCCTGATGCTCCCCAGTTCTTC
-,TRBV5-1,TRBJ2-3,-,CASSLASADTQYF,TGCGCCAGCAGCTTGGCCTCTGCGGATACGCAGTATTTT
-,TRBV9,TRBJ2-3,TRBD2,CASSVGGVSSTDTQYF,TGTGCCAGCAGCGTGGGGGGGGTTTCTAGCACAGATACGCAGTATTTT
-,TRBV18,TRBJ1-6,TRBD1,CASQQGANSPLHF,TGTGCCAGCCAGCAGGGGGCCAATTCACCCCTCCACTTT
-,TRBV5-1,TRBJ1-1,-,CASSLTGANTEAFF,TGCGCCAGCAGCTTGACAGGAGCTAACACTGAAGCTTTCTTT
-,TRBV18,TRBJ1-5,TRBD1,CASSPGQGAGQPQHF,TGTGCCAGCTCACCTGGACAGGGCGCAGGCCAGCCCCAGCATTTT
-,TRBV7-9,TRBJ2-7,-,CSSSYDRSYEQYF,TGTTCCAGCAGTTACGACAGGAGCTACGAGCAGTACTTC
-,TRBV4-1,TRBJ2-7,TRBD1,CASSARPGQYYEQYF,TGCGCCAGCAGCGCTAGACCGGGACAGTACTACGAGCAGTACTTC
-,TRBV7-2,TRBJ1-1,TRBD1,CASSWRGVQGVSAEAFF,TGTGCCAGCAGCTGGAGGGGGGTACAGGGGGTATCGGCTGAAGCTTTCTTT
-,TRBV12-5,TRBJ2-3,-,CASGNGGKVTDTQYF,TGTGCTAGTGGGAACGGGGGTAAAGTCACAGATACGCAGTATTTT
-,TRBV7-9,TRBJ1-2,TRBD1,CASSLPTSGTGVGYTF,TGTGCCAGCAGCTTACCCACCAGCGGGACAGGGGTCGGCTACACCTTC
-,TRBV5-1,TRBJ1-2,-,CASSLELGRYGYTF,TGCGCCAGCAGCTTGGAGCTGGGGAGGTATGGCTACACCTTC
-,TRBV30,TRBJ1-4,-,CAWSVLVGEKLFF,TGTGCCTGGAGTGTACTAGTGGGAGAAAAACTGTTTTTT
-,TRBV6-6,TRBJ1-1,-,CASSDLDRVNTEAFF,TGTGCCAGCAGTGACCTGGACAGAGTGAACACTGAAGCTTTCTTT
once,TRBV30,TRBJ1-5,-,CAWSATGRSNQPQHF,TGTGCCTGGAGTGCCACCGGGAGGTCCAATCAGCCCCAGCATTTT
-,TRBV7-6,TRBJ2-2,-,CASSRKFLGTTNTGELFF,TGTGCCAGCAGCCGGAAATTCCTCGGGACAACAAACACCGGGGAGCTGTTTTTT
-,TRBV7-9,TRBJ2-5,-,CASGPQETQYF,TGTGCCAGCGGCCCCCAAGAGACCCAGTACTTC
-,TRBV7-2,TRBJ2-7,TRBD2,CASSLQNLAGFEQYF,TGTGCCAGCAGCTTACAAAATCTAGCGGGGTTCGAGCAGTACTTC
-,TRBV19,TRBJ1-2,-,CASSIALRGYTF,TGTGCCAGTAGTATTGCGCTGAGGGGCTACACCTTC
-,TRBV15,TRBJ2-1,TRBD2,CATSREWAGRGEQFF,TGTGCCACCAGCAGAGAATGGGCGGGGAGGGGTGAGCAGTTCTTC
-,TRBV4-3,TRBJ2-1,-,CASSQDQGGGNSYNEQFF,TGCGCCAGCAGCCAAGATCAAGGGGGGGGTAACTCCTACAATGAGCAGTTCTTC
-,TRBV9,TRBJ2-1,TRBD2,CASSVAGGLNEQFF,TGTGCCAGCAGCGTAGCGGGGGGGCTTAATGAGCAGTTCTTC
few,TRBV6-8,TRBJ1-5,-,CASKPEQLSNQPQHF,TGTGCCAGCAAGCCGGAACAGCTGAGCAATCAGCCCCAGCATTTT
once,TRBV5-4,TRBJ2-1,TRBD2,CASSLSPGGGGAPNEQFF,TGTGCCAGCAGCTTGTCCCCGGGGGGCGGGGGGGCCCCAAATGAGCAGTTCTTC
-,TRBV5-1,TRBJ2-3,TRBD2,CASSSIPGLAADTQYF,TGCGCCAGCAGCTCCATCCCCGGACTAGCAGCAGATACGCAGTATTTT
-,TRBV5-1,TRBJ2-7,TRBD2,CASSLVLSGGAEQYF,TGCGCCAGCAGCTTGGTACTAAGCGGGGGGGCGGAGCAGTACTTC
-,TRBV7-2,TRBJ2-1,TRBD2,CASTPALAGRGEQFF,TGTGCCAGCACCCCGGCTCTAGCGGGGCGGGGTGAGCAGTTCTTC
-,TRBV4-2,TRBJ2-6,-,CASSQDLGANVLTF,TGTGCCAGCAGCCAAGATCTTGGGGCCAACGTCCTGACTTTC
-,TRBV15,TRBJ1-3,-,CATSVDVRGPGNTIYF,TGTGCCACCAGTGTTGACGTGCGGGGGCCTGGAAACACCATATATTTT
few,TRBV6-5,TRBJ2-4,TRBD1,CASSYGQGLAKNIQYF,TGTGCCAGCAGTTATGGACAGGGACTAGCCAAAAACATTCAGTACTTC
few,TRBV25-1,TRBJ2-3,TRBD1,CASSRDRGPSTDTQYF,TGTGCCAGCAGCCGCGACAGGGGGCCCAGCACAGATACGCAGTATTTT